Following are 28 T cell receptor beta chains from one sample sequenced in a study of CD8 T cells in Susac syndrome (dated by TCRdb to the late 2010s). Preparation of the library involved the immunoSEQ multiplex PCR assay. RNA was extracted with the RNeasy kit and 0.5 to 1 ug was reverse transcribed using random hexamers. In TCRdb, the public reads were trimmed at Q25 with fastp and aligned with MiXCR, with productive beta chains retained. Rows with one shared CDR3 protein collapse into an entry with the most common genes and DNA. This sample comprises approximately 230,000 distinct CDR3 sequences, around 93% of them detected only once. Around 0.07% of the sample lies in the top ten. Sequenced sample: CD4+ T cells from PBMCs. Receptor source: a human donor with multiple sclerosis.

The rearrangement links TRBV15 to TRBJ1-2, with D unclear. This CDR3 has 16 residues. Germline CDR1 is LNHNV and CDR2 is YYDKDF (reference sequence). The V and J ends lost 0 bases and 8 bases respectively, with 19 bases between them. CDR3 sequence (DNA): TGTGCCACCAGCAGAGATGGCGGTATGGTTGAAGGGGGCTACACCTTC. It is translated as CATSRDGGMVEGGYTF.

This chain connects TRBV29-1 to TRBJ1-1; D may be TRBD1 (5 bases). The CDR3 is 11 amino acids. The germline gives CDR1 SQVTM, CDR2 ANQGSEA. Trimming removed 0 bases from V and 11 bases from J, with 10 bases in between. The CDR3 DNA is TGCAGCGTTGAAGAAAATTGGGGGGCTTTCTTT. This gives the protein CSVEENWGAFF.

This chain links TRBV7-2 with TRBJ1-5, with 7 bases matching TRBD1. After removal of 5 bases from V and 7 bases from J, the junction contained 11 bases not matched to a gene. CDR1 is SGHTA, CDR2 FQGNSA, per germline. The CDR3 has 15 residues. The CDR3 sequence is CASSPMTGLGQPQHF. The CDR3 nucleotides read TGTGCCAGCAGCCCGATGACAGGGTTGGGACAGCCCCAGCATTTT.

The V gene is TRBV29-1, the J gene TRBJ1-1; 7 nucleotides align to TRBD1. Germline values: CDR1 SQVTM, CDR2 ANQGSEA. The CDR3 is 12 residues long. V was clipped by 3 bases and J by 4 bases; unmatched bases: 2. The CDR3 is CSVDTGVTEAFF. The CDR3 DNA is TGCAGCGTTGACACAGGGGTCACTGAAGCTTTCTTT.

The chain recombines TRBV9 with TRBJ2-1, with a weak D call TRBD2 (6 bases). The CDR3 runs to 14 residues. Germline CDR1 is SGDLS and CDR2 is YYNGEE. V was pared by 0 bases and J by 10 bases, with 14 bases between. In DNA form, the CDR3 reads TGTGCCAGCAGCGTAGGGGAGGTAGCGAAAGAGCAGTTCTTC. Translation gives CASSVGEVAKEQFF.

The chain employs TRBV7-9 and TRBJ1-1; D unclear. Trimming pared 3 bases from V and 4 bases from J, leaving 18 bases between. Germline CDR1 reads SEHNR; CDR2 reads FQNEAQ (reference sequence). This CDR3 contains 16 residues. In DNA, the CDR3 is TGTGCCAGCAGCTTGGGAGGAGGTGTGGGTCTCACTGAAGCTTTCTTT. This encodes CASSLGGGVGLTEAFF.

The chain carries TRBV20-1 and TRBJ2-7; 7 nucleotides line up with TRBD2. Germline loops: CDR1 DFQATT, CDR2 SNEGSKA (reference sequence). V lost 3 bases and J lost 6; bases outside the gene matches: 11. The CDR3 runs to 14 residues. The DNA for the CDR3 is TGCAGTGCTAGTCGATCGGGACTATTCCCCGAGCAGTACGTC. Protein: CSASRSGLFPEQYV.

The gene calls are TRBV4-2 and TRBJ2-5, with 9 bases fitting TRBD1. The J segment lost 5 bases and the V segment lost 4 bases, leaving 11 bases of the junction unmatched. The CDR3 loop spans 16 amino acids. Germline values: CDR1 LGHNA, CDR2 YNFKEQ. The CDR3 nucleotides read TGTGCCAGCAGCCGCATGCTACAGGGGGCTATTGAGACCCAGTACTTC. Translated, it gives CASSRMLQGAIETQYF.

V is TRBV28 and J is TRBJ2-7, with 8 bases identical to TRBD1. The CDR3 is made up of 15 amino acids. Germline CDR1 is MDHEN and CDR2 is SYDVKM. With 6 bases clipped from V and 5 bases from J, the junction kept 12 bases outside the gene matches. This CDR3 is CASRQGGTGGNEQYF. The CDR3 nucleotides are TGTGCCAGCAGGCAGGGGGGAACAGGGGGGAACGAGCAGTACTTC.

The rearrangement links TRBV6-1 to TRBJ1-3, with D maybe TRBD1 (5 bases). Per germline, CDR1 MNHNS and CDR2 SASEGT. V was pared by 8 bases and J by 1 base, with 15 bases between. The CDR3 is made up of 15 amino acids. In DNA, the CDR3 is TGTGCCAGCGACAGCACTTTTGGGTCTGGAAACACCATATATTTT. Its translation is CASDSTFGSGNTIYF.

The chain couples TRBV28 to TRBJ1-1; D not certain. This CDR3 has 13 amino acids. With 3 bases removed from V and 1 base from J, the gap between germline ends came to 6 bases. Germline V lookup: CDR1 MDHEN, CDR2 SYDVKM. CDR3 residues: CASSFISNTEAFF. The CDR3 coding sequence is TGTGCCAGCAGTTTTATCTCGAACACTGAAGCTTTCTTT.

This sequence joins TRBV20-1 and TRBJ1-2; D ambiguous. The CDR3 extends over 13 amino acids. The ends were cut back, 1 base at V and 0 bases at J, with 6 bases in the middle. CDR1 and CDR2 (germline): DFQATT, SNEGSKA (reference sequence). Here the CDR3 reads CSARVTANYGYTF. In DNA form, the CDR3 reads TGCAGTGCTAGAGTAACCGCTAACTATGGCTACACCTTC.

V is TRBV7-6 and J is TRBJ2-1; D perhaps matches TRBD1 (5 bases). Germline CDR1 and CDR2: SGHVS and FNYEAQ. The length of the CDR3 is 15 residues. Trimming cost V 3 bases and J 0 bases, with 9 bases left between them. CDR3 in amino acids: CASSLAGNSYNEQFF. DNA for the CDR3: TGTGCCAGCAGCTTGGCAGGGAACTCCTACAATGAGCAGTTCTTC.

This rearrangement joins TRBV12-3 or TRBV12-4 to TRBJ1-3; D unresolved. V shed 5 bases and J shed 0 bases, with 11 bases lying between them. The length of the CDR3 is 15 residues. CDR3 in amino acids: CASSPGSSSGNTIYF. In DNA, the CDR3 is TGTGCCAGCAGTCCTGGGTCGAGCTCTGGAAACACCATATATTTT.

The chain has TRBV5-1 and TRBJ1-2, with 9 nucleotides matching TRBD1. Germline V CDR1 and CDR2: SGHRS, YFSETQ. The CDR3 sequence is 14 residues long. The V and J ends lost 0 bases and 8 bases, in that order; junction bases with no gene match: 5. CDR3 sequence (DNA): TGCGCCAGCAGCTTGGGGGACAGGGCCTACGGCTACACCTTC. Protein sequence: CASSLGDRAYGYTF.

This chain links TRBV12-3 or TRBV12-4 with TRBJ1-1, with D possibly matching TRBD1 (5 bases). The CDR3 length is 13 residues. Trimming stripped 5 bases from V and 4 bases from J, with 11 bases between. The CDR3 region has the DNA TGTGCCAGCAGTGCAGGAGGGGCCACTGAAGCTTTCTTT. Translation gives CASSAGGATEAFF.

The J gene is TRBJ2-2, the V gene TRBV9; D unresolved. Germline-derived CDR1 and CDR2 are SGDLS and YYNGEE. The CDR3 is 16 amino acids. V lost 4 bases and J 5 bases, leaving 18 bases between the germline ends. CDR3 bases: TGTGCCAGCAGCCTGAGGAACTCCCCGCTGACCGGGGAGCTGTTTTTT. Protein sequence: CASSLRNSPLTGELFF.

J is TRBJ2-6 and V is TRBV27, with 7 nucleotides matching TRBD2. This CDR3 is built from 17 residues. Germline V lookup: CDR1 MNHEY, CDR2 SMNVEV (reference sequence). Trimming removed 1 base from V and 4 bases from J; junction bases left unmatched: 7. CDR3 amino acids: CASSLFPGGIGANVLTF. CDR3 nucleotides: TGTGCCAGCAGTTTATTTCCGGGGGGTATCGGGGCCAACGTCCTGACTTTC.

The CDR3 nucleotides are TGTGCCTGGAGTGTGGGGGGCTACGAGCAGTACTTC. Translated: CAWSVGGYEQYF. The gene calls are TRBV30 and TRBJ2-7; possible D gene TRBD2, 6 bases. V dropped 0 bases and J dropped 3 bases, with 6 bases sitting between them. The CDR3 runs 12 residues. Germline values: CDR1 GTSNPN, CDR2 SVGIG (reference sequence).

V gene TRBV20-1 combines with J gene TRBJ1-5, with D perhaps matching TRBD1 (5 bases). Trimming took off 0 bases at V and 6 bases at J, with 15 bases between the two ends. From germline, CDR1 is DFQATT and CDR2 SNEGSKA (reference sequence). This CDR3 has 15 amino acids. In DNA, the CDR3 is TGCAGTGCTAGAGATCCAGGGTCCACCGGTCAGCCCCAGCATTTT. This gives the protein CSARDPGSTGQPQHF.

The chain joins TRBV2 to TRBJ2-1; D tentatively fits TRBD1 or TRBD2 (5 bases each). Germline V CDR1 and CDR2: SNHLY, FYNNEI. V was pared by 4 bases and J by 0 bases, with 10 bases between. CDR3 length: 15 residues. CDR3 in amino acids: CASSVPRGSYNEQFF. The DNA for the CDR3 is TGTGCCAGCAGTGTTCCGAGGGGCTCCTACAATGAGCAGTTCTTC.

This clonotype was seen a few times. This chain joins TRBV10-2 and TRBJ2-7, with D possibly called TRBD1 or TRBD2 (6 bases each). Germline values: CDR1 WSHSY, CDR2 SAAADI. CDR3 length equals 14 residues. Deletions cut 8 bases from V and 4 bases from J, with 18 bases between. CDR3 sequence reads: CASSHAGQRYEQYF. CDR3 coding DNA: TGCGCCAGCTCACACGCGGGACAAAGATACGAGCAGTACTTC.

The J gene is TRBJ1-1, the V gene TRBV5-1, with D unclear. The CDR3 consists of 13 residues. The germline V and J ends were trimmed by 0 bases and 7 bases, with 10 bases remaining between them. Per the germline V gene, CDR1 is SGHRS and CDR2 is YFSETQ. The CDR3 sequence: CASSLAQNLEAFF. CDR3 DNA: TGCGCCAGCAGCTTGGCACAGAACCTTGAAGCTTTCTTT.

This chain links TRBV12-5 with TRBJ2-5; D is ambiguous. Germline V gene lookup returns CDR1 LGHNT and CDR2 FRNRAP. Trimming pared 4 bases from V and 7 bases from J, leaving 13 bases between. The CDR3 contains 13 residues. In DNA, the CDR3 is TGTGCTAGTGGTTGGGGTGTCATTCGGACCCAGTACTTC. Translated, it gives CASGWGVIRTQYF. Full variable domain (outside the CDR3, taken from reference TRBV12-5 and TRBJ2-5): DARVTQTPRHKVTEMGQEVTMRCQPILGHNTVFWYRQTMMQGLELLAYFRNRAPLDDSGMPKDRFSAEMPDATLATLKIQPSEPRDSAVYFCASGWGVIRTQYFGPGTRLLVL.

This chain links TRBV12-3 or TRBV12-4 with TRBJ2-1; perhaps TRBD2 as D (7 bases). Trimming removed 6 bases from V and 9 bases from J, with 21 bases in between. This CDR3 is 15 amino acids long. The CDR3 spells CASSSAWGGRSEQFF. Here the CDR3 DNA reads TGTGCCAGCAGCTCCGCGTGGGGGGGCCGAAGTGAGCAGTTCTTC.

This rearrangement joins TRBV12-3 or TRBV12-4 to TRBJ1-1, with TRBD1 matching 9 bases. V lost 1 base to trimming and J lost 6 bases; unmatched junction nucleotides: 6. CDR3 length equals 15 residues. As DNA, the CDR3 is TGTGCCAGCAGTTTAGGATCGGGACAGGGCTCTGAAGCTTTCTTT. Its translation: CASSLGSGQGSEAFF.

V gene TRBV5-1 combines with J gene TRBJ2-7; D gene unclear. Trimming shortened V by 1 base and J by 2 bases, and 10 bases separated the two germline ends. Germline CDR1 reads SGHRS; CDR2 reads YFSETQ. This CDR3 contains 14 residues. The CDR3 DNA sequence: TGCGCCAGCAGCTTGACCGGTACGGCCTACGAGCAGTACTTC. Encoded protein: CASSLTGTAYEQYF.

The chain employs TRBV5-1 and TRBJ1-2; 7 nucleotides agree with TRBD1. The CDR3 has 15 amino acids. With 4 bases clipped from V and 1 base from J, the junction kept 7 bases outside the gene matches. CDR1 is SGHRS and CDR2 is YFSETQ in the germline V gene. The CDR3 region has the DNA TGCGCCAGCAGCCCCACCGGGGACAGTAACTATGGCTACACCTTC. This gives the protein CASSPTGDSNYGYTF.